Sequencing of this T cell receptor (beta chain) was carried out in a study of T cell responses to AZD1222 COVID-19 vaccine. The repertoire was sequenced with immunoSEQ multiplex PCR; TCRdb's copy has only in-frame clones and lacks some. Of under 150,000 clones in the sample, roughly nine tenths were seen once. The V gene's germline CDR1 is GTSNPN and CDR2 SVGIG (reference sequence). Trimming at V came to 2 bases and at J to 11 bases, leaving 5 bases not matched to a gene. The length of the CDR3 is 12 residues. This specimen consisted of peripheral blood, obtained 28 days after the second AZD1222 dose. The sequence was collected from an adult who received the AZD1222 COVID-19 vaccine. The V gene is TRBV30, the J gene TRBJ1-4; 7 positions agree with TRBD1. This chain's CDR3 is CAWSLRRGKLFF. The CDR3 DNA reads as TGTGCCTGGAGTCTTCGCAGGGGGAAACTGTTTTTT.